This TCR beta chain is drawn from a study of T cell responses to AZD1222 COVID-19 vaccine. The ends were cut back, 1 base at V and 1 base at J, with 11 bases in the middle. Germline V CDR1 and CDR2: MNHNS, SASEGT. CDR3 length: 16 amino acids. Clones were sequenced by immunoSEQ multiplex PCR, and TCRdb holds only the in-frame ones, with some missing. Of about 190,000 clones in the sample, around 86% are singletons; the top ten hold about 3%. Findings and caveats of the study: Within unmutated variant regions lay the reported targets of nearly half of spike-specific TCRs. White British ancestry dominated among donors, who included more females, and clonal diversity was possibly underestimated.

About this clone: Its matching antigen is unknown.

The chain uses TRBV6-1 and TRBJ1-5, with a tentative D call TRBD1 (5 bases). Sequences were derived from peripheral blood, sampled on day 0 of MenACWY control vaccination. The receptor was isolated from an adult in good health. CDR3 amino acids: CASSEGGGGSNQPQHF. In nucleotides, the CDR3 is TGTGCCAGCAGTGAAGGTGGGGGGGGGAGCAATCAGCCCCAGCATTTT.